The subject of this entry is one T cell receptor (beta chain). Germline V gives CDR1 LNHDA, CDR2 SQIVND (reference sequence). There are 13 residues in the CDR3. V was trimmed by 5 bases and J by 4 bases, leaving 9 bases between them. This record comes from a study of Ad26.COV2.S vaccination and SARS-CoV-2 variants. The table came from immunoSEQ multiplex PCR; TCRdb's copy has only in-frame clones and leaves some out. Altogether over 300,000 clones are present, under 90% being singletons, with the ten largest covering nearly 7.5%. Treatment indicated: some 20 received Ad26.COV2.S at low or high dose, single or two shots; several received placebo; per-sample allocation not given. Sampling was performed 63 days after the first vaccine or placebo injection.

The chain recombines TRBV19 with TRBJ1-5, with D unresolved. The input for sequencing was peripheral blood, taken in a trial of Ad26.COV2.S vaccine versus placebo. This TCR was recovered from a person aged 18 to 65 who received the Ad26.COV2.S COVID-19 vaccine or a placebo. CDR3: CASSLGPNQPQHF. The CDR3 DNA follows: TGTGCCAGTAGTCTTGGACCGAATCAGCCCCAGCATTTT.